This T cell receptor beta chain is drawn from a study of cytomegalovirus exposure and HLA in healthy donors. To note about this clone: Antigen specificity is unknown.

PCR employed 60 Vbeta and 13 Jbeta primers. The assay was immunoSEQ multiplex PCR, and TCRdb's table has in-frame clones only and misses some. The sample holds around 200,000 clones, over 65% seen once. General observations from the study: Across all donors, roughly uniform sequencing depth was an assumption of the presence/absence analyses.

Sequenced material: PBMCs. The sequence came from a woman between 55 and 75 years old in good health and CMV-seropositive.

Here the CDR3 DNA reads TGTGCCAGCAGCCACCCAGGGGGCTGGACCGGGGAGCTGTTTTTT. Translation: CASSHPGGWTGELFF. This chain uses TRBV14 with TRBJ2-2, with 8 positions matching TRBD1. The CDR3 consists of 15 residues. Germline V gene data show CDR1 as SGHDN and CDR2 as FVKESK. The trim removed 3 bases at V and 5 bases at J, leaving 5 bases unmatched.